This entry lists 30 T cell receptor beta chains sequenced from one sample in a study of T cell clones after liver transplantation. TCRdb keeps only in-frame clones here, not all; method: immunoSEQ multiplex PCR. The repertoire holds about 12,000 clones, roughly 74% seen once, with 31% in the top ten. This specimen consisted of CD8+ T cells from blood, obtained at the 22-month timepoint. The source of these receptors is a human patient who received a liver transplant. Some T cells may be supplied by the graft donor.

V usage is TRBV6-5 and J usage is TRBJ2-2; 10 positions agree with TRBD1. Germline V gene data show CDR1 as MNHEY and CDR2 as SVGAGI. Unmatched junction bases numbered 5, after V lost 4 bases and J lost 6 bases. The CDR3 spans 15 residues. The CDR3 is CASSLTGGLSGELFF. In DNA form, the CDR3 reads TGTGCCAGCAGTTTGACAGGGGGCTTATCCGGGGAGCTGTTTTTT.

The rearrangement joins TRBV21-1 to TRBJ1-6. TRBV21-1 is labeled a pseudogene. This CDR3 has 15 residues. Here the CDR3 reads CASSLKSGLGSPLHF. The CDR3 bases are TGTGCCAGCAGCCTAAAGTCGGGGCTGGGTTCACCCCTCCACTTT.

The chain joins TRBV9 to TRBJ2-1, with D perhaps being TRBD1 or TRBD2 (6 bases each). This CDR3 region has 15 residues. Germline CDR1 SGDLS, CDR2 YYNGEE. Trimming shortened V by 0 bases and J by 5 bases, and 12 bases separated the two germline ends. This CDR3 reads CASSVGYGGDNEQFF. DNA for the CDR3: TGTGCCAGCAGCGTAGGGTACGGGGGCGACAATGAGCAGTTCTTC. The variable domain in full, completed from reference TRBV9 and TRBJ2-1, reads DSGVTQTPKHLITATGQRVTLRCSPRSGDLSVYWYQQSLDQGLQFLIQYYNGEERAKGNILERFSAQQFPDLHSELNLSSLELGDSALYFCASSVGYGGDNEQFFGPGTRLTVL.

The V gene is TRBV19, the J gene TRBJ1-2; perhaps TRBD1 as D (6 bases). Trimming removed 4 bases at V and 2 bases at J, with 23 bases between. CDR3 length equals 18 residues. Germline V CDR1 and CDR2: LNHDA, SQIVND (reference sequence). The CDR3 loop reads CASSTPNRDSFRNYGYTF. The DNA for the CDR3 is TGTGCCAGTAGTACCCCCAACAGGGACTCCTTCAGAAACTATGGCTACACCTTC.

As to this clone: With a far larger clone one base away, a read error is the likely cause. In nucleotides, the CDR3 is TGTGCCAGCAGCATCGGGACTACTTACTACGAGCAGTACTTC. It encodes CASSIGTTYYEQYF. The rearrangement joins TRBV5-6 to TRBJ2-7; 7 bases are shared with TRBD2. V shed 4 bases, J shed 3 bases, and the junction held 7 bases outside the gene matches. The CDR3 contains 14 residues. Per the germline V gene, CDR1 is SGHDT and CDR2 is YYEEEE.

The chain couples TRBV30 to TRBJ2-7; unclear D gene. The V end lost 3 bases, the J end lost 6 bases, and 12 bases lay between the germline ends. This CDR3 has 12 amino acids. The germline gives CDR1 GTSNPN, CDR2 SVGIG (reference sequence). CDR3 sequence (DNA): TGTGCCTGGAGATTGGTTTCTGGCGAGCAGTACTTC. Amino acids: CAWRLVSGEQYF.

The CDR3 loop reads CASSFRAGVIYEQYF. DNA of the CDR3: TGTGCCAGCAGTTTTAGAGCGGGAGTGATCTACGAGCAGTACTTC. The chain links TRBV28 to TRBJ2-7, with TRBD2 matching 8 bases. With V trimmed by 3 bases and J by 3 bases, 7 bases remained unmatched. The CDR3 consists of 15 residues. Germline values: CDR1 MDHEN, CDR2 SYDVKM.

The CDR3 bases are TGTGCCAGCAGTCCCCCGTCAGGCACAGATACGCAGTATTTT. Amino acid sequence: CASSPPSGTDTQYF. The chain joins TRBV27 to TRBJ2-3, with unresolved D. Germline V gives CDR1 MNHEY, CDR2 SMNVEV (reference sequence). V was pared by 5 bases and J by 1 base, with 10 bases between. This CDR3 region has 14 residues.

In this sample, this clone turned up a few times. The rearrangement joins TRBV7-3 to TRBJ1-6; TRBD1 matches 9 bases. The CDR3 extends over 18 amino acids. The J segment lost 2 bases and the V segment lost 5 bases, leaving 10 bases of the junction unmatched. Germline assignment: CDR1 SGHTA and CDR2 FQGTGA. The CDR3 DNA is TGTGCCAGCAGCCCGCTCCGACAGGGGGTAACCTATAATTCACCCCTCCACTTT. This codes for CASSPLRQGVTYNSPLHF.

The gene calls are TRBV7-6 and TRBJ2-7, with 8 nucleotides matching TRBD1. CDR1 is SGHVS, CDR2 FNYEAQ, per germline. V shed 8 bases and J 6 bases; nucleotides not matched to a gene: 15. The length of the CDR3 is 15 residues. This chain's CDR3 is CASRENGQGVGEQYF. The CDR3 DNA reads as TGTGCCAGCCGGGAAAACGGACAGGGAGTTGGCGAGCAGTACTTC.

The CDR3 is CASSPPQGILQETQYF. CDR3 nucleotides: TGTGCCAGCAGCCCCCCTCAGGGGATACTCCAAGAGACCCAGTACTTC. This chain uses TRBV7-9 with TRBJ2-5; weak D call: TRBD1 (6 bases). The germline V gene encodes CDR1 SEHNR and CDR2 FQNEAQ (reference sequence). The CDR3 totals 16 residues. V was trimmed by 5 bases and J by 1 base, leaving 17 bases between them.

The chain carries TRBV6-5 and TRBJ2-1; no definite D call. V lost 2 bases and J 6 bases, leaving 2 bases between the germline ends. Germline lookup yields CDR1 MNHEY and CDR2 SVGAGI. The CDR3 runs to 11 residues. CDR3 coding DNA: TGTGCCAGCAGTTACCCCAATGAGCAGTTCTTC. Protein sequence: CASSYPNEQFF.

The chain couples TRBV11-2 to TRBJ2-5; possibly TRBD2 for D (5 bases). The germline V and J ends were trimmed by 0 bases and 5 bases, with 13 bases remaining between them. The CDR3 has 15 residues. CDR1 is SGHAT and CDR2 is FQNNGV in the germline V gene. The CDR3 DNA sequence: TGTGCCAGCAGCTTAGATTGGCGGGCCACCGAGACCCAGTACTTC. It yields the protein CASSLDWRATETQYF.

The rearrangement links TRBV5-1 to TRBJ1-1; tentatively, D is TRBD1 (6 bases). V lost 3 bases, J lost 0 bases, and 12 bases lay in between. Germline values: CDR1 SGHRS, CDR2 YFSETQ. CDR3 size: 15 residues. The CDR3: CASSSEGGMNTEAFF. The CDR3 nucleotides are TGCGCCAGCAGCTCCGAGGGGGGCATGAACACTGAAGCTTTCTTT.

The chain employs TRBV7-3 and TRBJ2-5; 8 nucleotides align to TRBD2. The CDR3 consists of 17 residues. Germline assignment: CDR1 SGHTA and CDR2 FQGTGA. V dropped 1 base and J dropped 2; count of bases not matched to a gene: 9. The CDR3 region is CASSLIGGRPLQETQYF. CDR3 nucleotide sequence: TGTGCCAGCAGCTTAATTGGCGGGAGGCCTTTACAAGAGACCCAGTACTTC.

The chain employs TRBV4-1 and TRBJ1-1, with D unclear. With 2 bases removed from V and 0 bases from J, the gap between germline ends came to 4 bases. Germline V CDR1 and CDR2: MGHRA, YSYEKL. The CDR3 is made up of 13 amino acids. CDR3 in amino acids: CASSQYLNTEAFF. The CDR3 DNA follows: TGCGCCAGCAGCCAATACTTGAACACTGAAGCTTTCTTT.

In this sample, this clone turned up a few times. This chain links TRBV6-6 with TRBJ2-7; tentatively, D is TRBD1 (5 bases). The germline gives CDR1 MNHNY, CDR2 SVGAGI (reference sequence). The V end lost 3 bases, the J end lost 7 bases, and 10 bases lay between the germline ends. The CDR3 covers 12 residues. CDR3: CASSYGASEQYF. CDR3 sequence (DNA): TGTGCCAGCAGTTATGGGGCTAGTGAGCAGTACTTC.

In its sample, this clone was seen a few times. The chain links TRBV19 to TRBJ1-5; TRBD1 agrees at 8 bases. The V segment lost 5 bases and the J segment 7 bases; nucleotides outside the gene matches: 4. CDR1 is LNHDA, CDR2 SQIVND, per germline (reference sequence). This CDR3 has 13 residues. CDR3 sequence (DNA): TGTGCCAGTAGTCCTCAGGGGGCCCAGCCCCAGCATTTT. Translation gives CASSPQGAQPQHF.

The rearrangement joins TRBV6-4 to TRBJ2-1; D call uncertain. The CDR3 is 13 amino acids. Trimming cost V 3 bases and J 5 bases, with 8 bases left between them. Germline values: CDR1 MRHNA, CDR2 SNTAGT. The CDR3: CASSEAEHNEQFF. CDR3 DNA: TGTGCCAGCAGTGAGGCCGAGCACAATGAGCAGTTCTTC.

The chain combines TRBV15 with TRBJ2-1; 9 positions agree with TRBD1. This CDR3 comprises 14 residues. The V and J ends lost 1 base and 9 bases, in that order; junction bases with no gene match: 4. Germline CDR1 LNHNV, CDR2 YYDKDF (reference sequence). The CDR3 coding sequence is TGTGCCACCAGCAGAGGACAGGGGGGGCGTGAGCAGTTCTTC. This gives the protein CATSRGQGGREQFF.

V gene TRBV19 combines with J gene TRBJ2-2, with D unresolved. The V end was cut by 0 bases, the J end by 4 bases, with 9 bases between. This CDR3 has 15 amino acids. Looked up from germline, CDR1 is LNHDA and CDR2 is SQIVND (reference sequence). The CDR3 nucleotides are TGTGCCAGTAGTATAGACTTATCGAGCACCGGGGAGCTGTTTTTT. Amino acid sequence: CASSIDLSSTGELFF.

This sequence joins TRBV9 and TRBJ2-1, with D unclear. Looked up from germline, CDR1 is SGDLS and CDR2 is YYNGEE. V was cut by 2 bases and J by 0 bases, with 9 bases left in between. This CDR3 has 15 amino acids. For the CDR3, the DNA is TGTGCCAGCAGCGTTTCTCCGAGCTCCTACAATGAGCAGTTCTTC. This sequence encodes CASSVSPSSYNEQFF.

This chain links TRBV5-8 with TRBJ2-7; tentative D call: TRBD2 (6 bases). Per the germline V gene, CDR1 is SGHTS and CDR2 is YDEGEE. CDR3 length: 16 amino acids. Trimming shortened V by 2 bases and J by 0 bases, and 15 bases separated the two germline ends. The DNA for the CDR3 is TGTGCCAGCAGCTTATCCACGGGACTGTCCTCCTACGAGCAGTACTTC. Translated, it gives CASSLSTGLSSYEQYF. The complete variable domain, with remaining parts taken from reference TRBV5-8 and TRBJ2-7, reads EAGVTQSPTHLIKTRGQQATLRCSPISGHTSVYWYQQALGLGLQFLLWYDEGEERNRGNFPPRFSGRQFPNYSSELNVNALELEDSALYLCASSLSTGLSSYEQYFGPGTRLTVT.

The chain uses TRBV27 and TRBJ1-2, with 8 bases identical to TRBD1. The CDR3 covers 14 residues. CDR1 and CDR2 from the germline V gene are MNHEY and SMNVEV (reference sequence). Unmatched junction bases numbered 6, after V lost 4 bases and J lost 5 bases. Here the CDR3 DNA reads TGTGCCAGCAGTTCCGCGGACAGGGTGTATGGCTACACCTTC. Translation gives CASSSADRVYGYTF.

V usage is TRBV7-8 and J usage is TRBJ2-2, with D perhaps matching TRBD1 (6 bases). The CDR3 consists of 15 residues. Trimming took off 3 bases at V and 4 bases at J, with 12 bases between the two ends. Germline V gives CDR1 SGHVS, CDR2 FQNEAQ. The CDR3 sequence: CASSLSAGATGELFF. The CDR3 DNA is TGTGCCAGCAGCTTGTCGGCAGGGGCCACCGGGGAGCTGTTTTTT.

The V call is TRBV4-3, the J call TRBJ2-3; maybe TRBD1 (6 bases). Germline V lookup: CDR1 LGHNA, CDR2 YSLEER. Trimming cost V 8 bases and J 0 bases, with 21 bases left between them. This CDR3 has 17 residues. The CDR3 nucleotides read TGCGCCAGCCAAAAAGGATACAGGGCAACTAGCACAGATACGCAGTATTTT. It translates to CASQKGYRATSTDTQYF.

The genes are TRBV9 and TRBJ1-4; TRBD1 might be the D (6 bases). The CDR3 contains 15 residues. Germline values: CDR1 SGDLS, CDR2 YYNGEE. The germline V and J ends were trimmed by 3 bases and 3 bases, with 12 bases remaining between them. The CDR3 DNA follows: TGTGCCAGCAGCGGTGACGGGACACCTAATGAAAAACTGTTTTTT. Amino acid sequence: CASSGDGTPNEKLFF. The full variable domain, with the rest looked up from reference TRBV9 and TRBJ1-4, is DSGVTQTPKHLITATGQRVTLRCSPRSGDLSVYWYQQSLDQGLQFLIQYYNGEERAKGNILERFSAQQFPDLHSELNLSSLELGDSALYFCASSGDGTPNEKLFFGSGTQLSVL.

By share, this clone counts as medium-sized. V gene TRBV4-2 combines with J gene TRBJ1-5; possibly TRBD1 for D (6 bases). Per the germline V gene, CDR1 is LGHNA and CDR2 is YNFKEQ. The V and J ends lost 6 bases and 1 base respectively, with 13 bases between them. CDR3 length: 15 residues. This chain's CDR3 is CASRPTTGSNQPQHF. CDR3 nucleotide sequence: TGTGCCAGCAGACCTACGACAGGAAGCAATCAGCCCCAGCATTTT.

This clone showed up just a few times. This chain joins TRBV19 and TRBJ1-6; D gene ambiguous. The CDR3 consists of 12 residues. V lost 7 bases and J lost 9, with 10 bases in between. CDR1 LNHDA and CDR2 SQIVND come from the germline V gene (reference sequence). In DNA form, the CDR3 reads TGTGCCAGTAAGAATGGGTTTTCACCCCTCCACTTT. Translated, it gives CASKNGFSPLHF.

In the case of this clone: The sample carries other DNA sequences with the same CDR3. The chain is built from TRBV4-1 and TRBJ2-3; 11 positions match TRBD2. Germline CDR1 MGHRA, CDR2 YSYEKL. CDR3 length: 15 amino acids. The ends lost 6 bases at V and 5 bases at J; junction bases unmatched: 7. The CDR3 DNA sequence: TGCGCCAGCAGTCAGCCGGGACTAGCGGAAGATACGCAGTATTTT. This translates into CASSQPGLAEDTQYF.